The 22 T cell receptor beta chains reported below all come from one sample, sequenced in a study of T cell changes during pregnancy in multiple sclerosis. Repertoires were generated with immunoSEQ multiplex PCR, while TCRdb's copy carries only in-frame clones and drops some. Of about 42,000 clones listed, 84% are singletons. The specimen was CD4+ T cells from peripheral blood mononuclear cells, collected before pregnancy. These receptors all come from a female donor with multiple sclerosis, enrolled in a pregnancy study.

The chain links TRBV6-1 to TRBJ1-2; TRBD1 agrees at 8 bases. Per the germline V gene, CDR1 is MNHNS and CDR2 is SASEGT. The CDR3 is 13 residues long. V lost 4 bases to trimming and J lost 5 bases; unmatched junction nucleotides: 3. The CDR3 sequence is CASSGNRGYGYTF. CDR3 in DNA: TGTGCCAGCAGTGGAAACAGGGGGTATGGCTACACCTTC.

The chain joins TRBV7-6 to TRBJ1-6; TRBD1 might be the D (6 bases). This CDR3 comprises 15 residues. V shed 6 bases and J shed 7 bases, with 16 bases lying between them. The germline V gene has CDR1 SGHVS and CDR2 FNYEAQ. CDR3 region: CASRSGQRINSPLHF. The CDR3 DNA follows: TGTGCCAGCAGGTCCGGACAGAGGATCAATTCACCCCTCCACTTT.

Written as DNA, the CDR3 is TGTGCCAGTAGTATCCAACAGGGCAGGTCTGAAAAACTGTTTTTT. Amino acid sequence: CASSIQQGRSEKLFF. The chain carries TRBV19 and TRBJ1-4, with D perhaps TRBD1 (6 bases). Germline CDR1 and CDR2: LNHDA and SQIVND (reference sequence). V dropped 3 bases and J dropped 7 bases, with 15 bases sitting between them. There are 15 residues in the CDR3. The complete variable domain, with remaining parts taken from reference TRBV19 and TRBJ1-4, reads DGGITQSPKYLFRKEGQNVTLSCEQNLNHDAMYWYRQDPGQGLRLIYYSQIVNDFQKGDIAEGYSVSREKKESFPLTVTSAQKNPTAFYLCASSIQQGRSEKLFFGSGTQLSVL.

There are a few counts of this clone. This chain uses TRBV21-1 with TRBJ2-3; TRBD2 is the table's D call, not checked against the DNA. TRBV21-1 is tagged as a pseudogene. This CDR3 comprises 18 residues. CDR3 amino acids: CASSKALAGAPATDTQYF. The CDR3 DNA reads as TGTGCCAGCAGCAAAGCACTAGCGGGGGCCCCAGCCACAGATACGCAGTATTTT.

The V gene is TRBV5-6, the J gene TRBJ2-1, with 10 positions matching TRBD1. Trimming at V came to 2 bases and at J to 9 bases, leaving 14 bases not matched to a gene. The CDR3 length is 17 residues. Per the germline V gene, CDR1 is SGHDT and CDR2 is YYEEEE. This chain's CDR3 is CASSFHTTGTGAGEQFF. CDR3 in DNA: TGTGCCAGCAGCTTCCACACAACCGGGACAGGGGCTGGTGAGCAGTTCTTC.

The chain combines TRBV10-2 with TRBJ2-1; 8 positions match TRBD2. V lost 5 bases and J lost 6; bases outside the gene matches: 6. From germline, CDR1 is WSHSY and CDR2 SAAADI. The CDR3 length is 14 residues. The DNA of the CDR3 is TGCGCCAGCAGTTTAGCGGGAAACGCCAATGAGCAGTTCTTC. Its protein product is CASSLAGNANEQFF.

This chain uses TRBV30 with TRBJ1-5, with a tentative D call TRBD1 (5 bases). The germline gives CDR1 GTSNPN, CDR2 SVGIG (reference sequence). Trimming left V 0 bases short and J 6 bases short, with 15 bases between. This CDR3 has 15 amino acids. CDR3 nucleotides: TGTGCCTGGAGTGTTAAGGGGTTGGATTTTCAGCCCCAGCATTTT. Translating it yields CAWSVKGLDFQPQHF.

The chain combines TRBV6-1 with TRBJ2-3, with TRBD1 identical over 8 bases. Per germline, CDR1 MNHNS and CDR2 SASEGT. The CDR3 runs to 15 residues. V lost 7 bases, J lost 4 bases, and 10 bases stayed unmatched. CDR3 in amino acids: CASITGRGLPDTQYF. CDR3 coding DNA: TGTGCCAGCATCACCGGCAGGGGGCTGCCAGATACGCAGTATTTT.

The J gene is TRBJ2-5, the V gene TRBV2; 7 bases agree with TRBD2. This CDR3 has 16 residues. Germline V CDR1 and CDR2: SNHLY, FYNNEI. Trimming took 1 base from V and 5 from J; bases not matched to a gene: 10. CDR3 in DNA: TGTGCCAGCAGTGAAGGAGAGTGGGAGGGCCTGGAGACCCAGTACTTC. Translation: CASSEGEWEGLETQYF.

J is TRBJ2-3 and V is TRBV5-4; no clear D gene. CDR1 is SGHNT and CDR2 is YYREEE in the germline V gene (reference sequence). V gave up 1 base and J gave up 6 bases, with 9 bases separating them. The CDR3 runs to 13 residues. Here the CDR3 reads CASSLYAADTQYF. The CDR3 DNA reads TGTGCCAGCAGCTTGTACGCGGCCGATACGCAGTATTTT. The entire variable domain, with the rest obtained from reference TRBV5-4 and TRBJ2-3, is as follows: ETGVTQSPTHLIKTRGQQVTLRCSSQSGHNTVSWYQQALGQGPQFIFQYYREEENGRGNFPPRFSGLQFPNYSSELNVNALELDDSALYLCASSLYAADTQYFGPGTRLTVL.

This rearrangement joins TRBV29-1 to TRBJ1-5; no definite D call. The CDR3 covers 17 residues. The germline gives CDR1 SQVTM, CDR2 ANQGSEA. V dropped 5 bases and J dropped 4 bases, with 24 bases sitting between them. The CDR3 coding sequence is TGCAGCGTTTCATTCGGGGTCAGTGGCAGCAAAAATCAGCCCCAGCATTTT. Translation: CSVSFGVSGSKNQPQHF.

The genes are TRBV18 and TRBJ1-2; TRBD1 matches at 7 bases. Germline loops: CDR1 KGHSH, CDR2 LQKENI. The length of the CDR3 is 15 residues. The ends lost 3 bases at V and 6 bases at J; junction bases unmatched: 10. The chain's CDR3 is CASSPRTGAEDGYTF. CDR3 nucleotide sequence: TGTGCCAGCTCACCCAGAACAGGGGCGGAGGATGGCTACACCTTC.

This CDR3 is CASSYSLIGQDHEQYF. The DNA of the CDR3 is TGTGCCAGCAGTTATTCCCTTATTGGACAGGACCACGAGCAGTACTTC. The chain is built from TRBV6-9 and TRBJ2-7, with 7 bases lining up with TRBD1. The germline V gene encodes CDR1 MNHGY and CDR2 SVAAGI. The V gene end was trimmed by 0 bases and the J gene end by 5 bases; junction bases not matched to a gene: 10. This CDR3 has 16 amino acids.

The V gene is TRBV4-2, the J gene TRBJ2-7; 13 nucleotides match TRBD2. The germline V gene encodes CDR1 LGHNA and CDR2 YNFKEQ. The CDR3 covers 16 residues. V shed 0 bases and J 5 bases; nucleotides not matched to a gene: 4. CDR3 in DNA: TGTGCCAGCAGCCAAGAATTGACTAGCGGGAGGAACGAGCAGTACTTC. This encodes CASSQELTSGRNEQYF.

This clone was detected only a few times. The CDR3, as DNA: TGTGCCAGCAGTCCCCAGGGGGGCTATGGCTACACCTTC. It encodes CASSPQGGYGYTF. The J gene is TRBJ1-2, the V gene TRBV6-1; 7 bases are a match to TRBD1. Germline values: CDR1 MNHNS, CDR2 SASEGT. This CDR3 is built from 13 residues. Trimming took 5 bases from V and 4 from J; bases not matched to a gene: 4.

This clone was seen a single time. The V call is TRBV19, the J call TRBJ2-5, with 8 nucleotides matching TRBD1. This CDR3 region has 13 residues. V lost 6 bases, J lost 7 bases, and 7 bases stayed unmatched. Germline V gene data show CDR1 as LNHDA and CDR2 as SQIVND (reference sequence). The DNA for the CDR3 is TGTGCCAGTAGCCCACAGGGGGAAAGGACCCAGTACTTC. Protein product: CASSPQGERTQYF.

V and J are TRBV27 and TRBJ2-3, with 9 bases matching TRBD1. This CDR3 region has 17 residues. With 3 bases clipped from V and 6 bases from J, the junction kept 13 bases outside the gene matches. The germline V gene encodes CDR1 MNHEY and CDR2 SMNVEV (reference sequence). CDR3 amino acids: CASSFETGGLRRDTQYF. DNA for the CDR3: TGTGCCAGCAGTTTCGAGACAGGGGGTCTGCGACGTGATACGCAGTATTTT.

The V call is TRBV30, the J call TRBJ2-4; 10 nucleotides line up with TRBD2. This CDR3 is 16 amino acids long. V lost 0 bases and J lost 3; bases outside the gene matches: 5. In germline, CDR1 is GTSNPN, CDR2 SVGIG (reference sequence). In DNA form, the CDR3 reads TGTGCCTGGAGTGTACTAGCGGGGTATGACAAAAACATTCAGTACTTC. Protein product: CAWSVLAGYDKNIQYF.

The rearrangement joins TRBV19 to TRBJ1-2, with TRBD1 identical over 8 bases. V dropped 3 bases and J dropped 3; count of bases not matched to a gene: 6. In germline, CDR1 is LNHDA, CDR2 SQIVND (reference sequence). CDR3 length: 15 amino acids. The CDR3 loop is CASSMPPGQDYGYTF. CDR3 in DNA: TGTGCCAGTAGTATGCCCCCGGGACAGGACTATGGCTACACCTTC.

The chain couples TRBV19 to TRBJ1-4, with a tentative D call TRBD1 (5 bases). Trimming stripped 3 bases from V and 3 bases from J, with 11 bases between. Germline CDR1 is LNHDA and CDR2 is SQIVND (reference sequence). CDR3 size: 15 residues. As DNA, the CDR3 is TGTGCCAGTAGTATTGAAGGGGCAGCTAATGAAAAACTGTTTTTT. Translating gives CASSIEGAANEKLFF.

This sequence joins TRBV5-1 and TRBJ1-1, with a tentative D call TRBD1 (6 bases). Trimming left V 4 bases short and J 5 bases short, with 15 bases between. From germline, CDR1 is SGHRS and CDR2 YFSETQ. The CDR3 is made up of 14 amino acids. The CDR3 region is CASSPDRMGTEAFF. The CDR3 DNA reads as TGCGCCAGCAGCCCGGACAGAATGGGGACTGAAGCTTTCTTT.

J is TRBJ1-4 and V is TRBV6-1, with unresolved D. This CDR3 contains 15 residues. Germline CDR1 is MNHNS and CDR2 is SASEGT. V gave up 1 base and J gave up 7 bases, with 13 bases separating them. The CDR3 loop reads CASSEETLLSEKLFF. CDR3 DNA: TGTGCCAGCAGTGAAGAGACATTGCTAAGTGAAAAACTGTTTTTT.